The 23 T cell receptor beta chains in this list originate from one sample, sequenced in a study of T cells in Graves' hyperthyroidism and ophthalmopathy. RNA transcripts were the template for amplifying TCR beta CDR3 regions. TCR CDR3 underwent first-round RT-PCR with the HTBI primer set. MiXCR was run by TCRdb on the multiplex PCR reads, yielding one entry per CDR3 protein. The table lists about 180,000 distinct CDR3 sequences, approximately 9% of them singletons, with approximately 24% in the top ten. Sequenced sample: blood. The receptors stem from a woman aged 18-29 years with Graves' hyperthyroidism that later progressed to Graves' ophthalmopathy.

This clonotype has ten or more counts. The DNA for the CDR3 is TGTGCCAGCAGTGAGGCCAGGGGCACTGAAGCTTTCTTT. Encoded protein: CASSEARGTEAFF. The chain employs TRBV6-1 and TRBJ1-1, with a tentative D call TRBD1 (6 bases). V was clipped by 3 bases and J by 4 bases, with 9 bases between them. The CDR3 sequence is 13 residues long. Germline V gene data show CDR1 as MNHNS and CDR2 as SASEGT.

CDR3 sequence (DNA): TGCAGTGCTAGAGAGCCCGTCGCCGCGGTCGCAGATACGCAGTATTTT. Protein product: CSAREPVAAVADTQYF. The J gene is TRBJ2-3, the V gene TRBV20-1; D gene uncertain. The CDR3 sequence is 16 residues long. Germline lookup yields CDR1 DFQATT and CDR2 SNEGSKA (reference sequence). Trimming left V 0 bases short and J 4 bases short, with 17 bases between.

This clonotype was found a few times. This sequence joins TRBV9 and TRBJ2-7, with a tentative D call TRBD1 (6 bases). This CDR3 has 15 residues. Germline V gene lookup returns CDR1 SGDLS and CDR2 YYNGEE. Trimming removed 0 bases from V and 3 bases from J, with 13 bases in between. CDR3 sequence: CASSVATGPSYEQYF. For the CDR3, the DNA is TGTGCCAGCAGCGTAGCTACAGGGCCAAGCTACGAGCAGTACTTC.

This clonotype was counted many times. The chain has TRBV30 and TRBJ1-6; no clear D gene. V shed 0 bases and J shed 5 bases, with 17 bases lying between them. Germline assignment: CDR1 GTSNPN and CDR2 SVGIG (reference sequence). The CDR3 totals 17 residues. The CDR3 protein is CAWSVAFPVTNNSPLHF. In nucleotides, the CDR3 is TGTGCCTGGAGTGTAGCGTTTCCGGTGACGAATAATTCACCCCTCCACTTT.

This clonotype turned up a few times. CDR3 nucleotide sequence: TGCAGTGCCACGATCCCACAGGGTTCCTCTGAAGCTTTCTTT. Its translation: CSATIPQGSSEAFF. The chain recombines TRBV20-1 with TRBJ1-1; D possibly corresponds to TRBD1 (6 bases). This CDR3 is built from 14 residues. V lost 6 bases and J lost 6, with 20 bases in between. Germline V gene lookup returns CDR1 DFQATT and CDR2 SNEGSKA (reference sequence).

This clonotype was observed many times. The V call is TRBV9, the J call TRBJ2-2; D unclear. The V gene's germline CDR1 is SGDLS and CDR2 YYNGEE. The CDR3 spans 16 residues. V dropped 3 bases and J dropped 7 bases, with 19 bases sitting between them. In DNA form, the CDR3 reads TGTGCCAGCAGCGGAGATGGAGCATCGGCGGTCGGGGAGCTGTTTTTT. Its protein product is CASSGDGASAVGELFF.

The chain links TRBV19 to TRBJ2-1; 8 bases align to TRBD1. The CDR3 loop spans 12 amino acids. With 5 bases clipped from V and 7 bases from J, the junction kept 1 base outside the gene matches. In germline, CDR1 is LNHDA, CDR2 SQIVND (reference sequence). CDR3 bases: TGTGCCAGTAGTCGGACAGGGAATGAGCAGTTCTTC. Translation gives CASSRTGNEQFF.

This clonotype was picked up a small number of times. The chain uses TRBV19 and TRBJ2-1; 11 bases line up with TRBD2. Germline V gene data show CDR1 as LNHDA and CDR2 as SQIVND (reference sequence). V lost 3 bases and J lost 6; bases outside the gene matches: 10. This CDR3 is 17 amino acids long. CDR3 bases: TGTGCCAGTAGTATTGGAAAAGGGACTAGCGGAGTCAATGAGCAGTTCTTC. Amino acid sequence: CASSIGKGTSGVNEQFF. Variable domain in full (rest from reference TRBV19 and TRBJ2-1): DGGITQSPKYLFRKEGQNVTLSCEQNLNHDAMYWYRQDPGQGLRLIYYSQIVNDFQKGDIAEGYSVSREKKESFPLTVTSAQKNPTAFYLCASSIGKGTSGVNEQFFGPGTRLTVL.

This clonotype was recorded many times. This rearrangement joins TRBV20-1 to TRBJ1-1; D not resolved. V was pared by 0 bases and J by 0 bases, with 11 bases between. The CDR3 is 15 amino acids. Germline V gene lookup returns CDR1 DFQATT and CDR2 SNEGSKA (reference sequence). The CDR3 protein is CSARDRVRMNTEAFF. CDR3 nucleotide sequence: TGCAGTGCTAGAGATCGGGTCAGAATGAACACTGAAGCTTTCTTT.

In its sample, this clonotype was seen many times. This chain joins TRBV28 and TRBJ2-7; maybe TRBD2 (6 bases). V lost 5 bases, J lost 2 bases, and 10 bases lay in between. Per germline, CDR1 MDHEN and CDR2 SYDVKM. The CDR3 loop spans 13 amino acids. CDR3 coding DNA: TGTGCCAGCAGTCGGGGGTCTACCTACGAGCAGTACTTC. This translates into CASSRGSTYEQYF.

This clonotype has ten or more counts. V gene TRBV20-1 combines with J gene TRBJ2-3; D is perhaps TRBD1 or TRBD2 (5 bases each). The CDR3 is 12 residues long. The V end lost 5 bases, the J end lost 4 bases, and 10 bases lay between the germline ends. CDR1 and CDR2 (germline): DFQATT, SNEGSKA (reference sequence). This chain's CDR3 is CSAAPGPDTQYF. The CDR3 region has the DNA TGCAGTGCTGCACCGGGGCCAGATACGCAGTATTTT.

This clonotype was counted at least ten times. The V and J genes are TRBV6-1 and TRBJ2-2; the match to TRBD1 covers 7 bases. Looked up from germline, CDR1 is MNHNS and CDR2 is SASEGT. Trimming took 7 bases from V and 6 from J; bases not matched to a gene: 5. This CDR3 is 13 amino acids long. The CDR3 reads CASTQGGPGELFF. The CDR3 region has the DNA TGTGCCAGCACTCAAGGGGGCCCCGGGGAGCTGTTTTTT.

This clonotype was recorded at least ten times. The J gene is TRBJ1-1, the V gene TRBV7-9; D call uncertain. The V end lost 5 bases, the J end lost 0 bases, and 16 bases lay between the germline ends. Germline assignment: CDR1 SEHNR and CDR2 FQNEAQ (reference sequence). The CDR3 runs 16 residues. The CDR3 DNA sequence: TGTGCCAGCAGCCGCTCGAGGGCAGAAATGAACACTGAAGCTTTCTTT. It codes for CASSRSRAEMNTEAFF.

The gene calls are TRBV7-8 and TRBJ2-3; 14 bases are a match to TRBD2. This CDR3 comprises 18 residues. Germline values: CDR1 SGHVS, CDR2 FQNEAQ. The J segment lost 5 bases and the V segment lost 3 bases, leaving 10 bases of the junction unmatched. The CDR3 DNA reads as TGTGCCAGCAGCTTGGAGTTGGGACTAGCGGGAGTTCAAGATACGCAGTATTTT. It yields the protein CASSLELGLAGVQDTQYF.

The CDR3 DNA is TGTGCCAGTAGTGGACTGAGCCAAGGAGGGTCCTATAATTCACCCCTCCACTTT. Amino acid sequence: CASSGLSQGGSYNSPLHF. The V and J genes are TRBV19 and TRBJ1-6; D is ambiguous. Germline loops: CDR1 LNHDA, CDR2 SQIVND (reference sequence). This CDR3 has 18 amino acids. Trimming left V 5 bases short and J 1 base short, with 18 bases between.

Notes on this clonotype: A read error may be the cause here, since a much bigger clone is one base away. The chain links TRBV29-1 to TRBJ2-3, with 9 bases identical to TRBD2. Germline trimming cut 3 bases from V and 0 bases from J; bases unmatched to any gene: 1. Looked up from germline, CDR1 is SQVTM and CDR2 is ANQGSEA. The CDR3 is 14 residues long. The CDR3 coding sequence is TGCAGCGTTGAGCTAGCGGGGAGCACAGATACGCAGTATTTT. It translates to CSVELAGSTDTQYF.

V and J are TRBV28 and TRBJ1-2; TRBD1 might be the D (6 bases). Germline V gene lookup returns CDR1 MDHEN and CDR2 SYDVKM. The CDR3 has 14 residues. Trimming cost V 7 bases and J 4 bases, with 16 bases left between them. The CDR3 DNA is TGTGCCAGCACCGGGACACCCTTTGGCTATGGCTACACCTTC. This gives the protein CASTGTPFGYGYTF.

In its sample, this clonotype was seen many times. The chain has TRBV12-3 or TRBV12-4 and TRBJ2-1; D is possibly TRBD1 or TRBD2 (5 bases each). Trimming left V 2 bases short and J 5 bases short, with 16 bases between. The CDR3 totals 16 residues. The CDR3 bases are TGTGCCAGCAGTTTAATAAGGGACGCCAGCCACAATGAGCAGTTCTTC. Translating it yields CASSLIRDASHNEQFF.

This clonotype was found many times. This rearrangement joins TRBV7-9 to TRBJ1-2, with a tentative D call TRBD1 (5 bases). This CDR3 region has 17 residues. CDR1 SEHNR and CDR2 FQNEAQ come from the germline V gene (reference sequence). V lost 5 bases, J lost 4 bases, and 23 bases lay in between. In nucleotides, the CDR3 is TGTGCCAGCAGCCCCATGGGGTCCCAGCGGACACTCTATGGCTACACCTTC. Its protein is CASSPMGSQRTLYGYTF.

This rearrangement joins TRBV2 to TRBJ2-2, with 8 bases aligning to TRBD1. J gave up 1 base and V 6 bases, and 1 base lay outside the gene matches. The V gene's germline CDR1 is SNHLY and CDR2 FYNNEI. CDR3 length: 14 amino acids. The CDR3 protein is CASRDRENTGELFF. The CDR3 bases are TGTGCCAGCAGGGACAGGGAGAACACCGGGGAGCTGTTTTTT.

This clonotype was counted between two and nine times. The CDR3 bases are TGTGCCAGCAGCTTGAACAGGGGGAACGTCGTGTACGAGCAGTACTTC. This sequence encodes CASSLNRGNVVYEQYF. The chain joins TRBV5-5 to TRBJ2-7, with TRBD1 identical over 8 bases. This CDR3 spans 16 amino acids. Losses at the gene ends were 1 base for V and 4 bases for J; bases not matched to a gene: 10. CDR1 is SGHKS, CDR2 YYEKEE, per germline (reference sequence).

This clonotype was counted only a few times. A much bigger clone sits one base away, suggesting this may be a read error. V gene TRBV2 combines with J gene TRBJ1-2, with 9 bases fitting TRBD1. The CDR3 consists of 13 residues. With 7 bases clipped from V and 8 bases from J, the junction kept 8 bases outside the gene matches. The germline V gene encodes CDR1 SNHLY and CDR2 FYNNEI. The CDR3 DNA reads TGTGCCAGCATAACAGGGGGCGCGGGAGGCTACACCTTC. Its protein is CASITGGAGGYTF. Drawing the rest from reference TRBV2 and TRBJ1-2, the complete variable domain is EPEVTQTPSHQVTQMGQEVILRCVPISNHLYFYWYRQILGQKVEFLVSFYNNEISEKSEIFDDQFSVERPDGSNFTLKIRSTKLEDSAMYFCASITGGAGGYTFGSGTRLTVV.

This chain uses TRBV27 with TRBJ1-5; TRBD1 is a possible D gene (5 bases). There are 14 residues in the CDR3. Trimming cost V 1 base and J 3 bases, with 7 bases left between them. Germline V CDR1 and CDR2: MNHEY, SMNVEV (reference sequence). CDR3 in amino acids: CASSLFGANQPQHF. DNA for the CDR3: TGTGCCAGCAGTTTATTTGGGGCCAATCAGCCCCAGCATTTT.